The clone carrying this T cell receptor beta chain was seen many times. Antigen specificity is unknown. These data belong to a study of T cell repertoires in cytomegalovirus infection. Study-wide context: Epitope selection comprised recently identified HLA-C-restricted CMV epitopes and well-studied HLA-B-restricted CMV epitopes.

Findings and limits, study-wide: Individuals carrying CMV plus the relevant HLA were identified by cumulative frequency of public TCR beta families.

In TCRdb, the reads were re-called with MiXCR into one record per CDR3 protein. The profile shows roughly 730,000 distinct CDR3 sequences, roughly a third of them singletons. This CDR3 comprises 12 residues. Trimming took 1 base from V and 10 from J, leaving 10 bases between them. Germline CDR1 reads SGHVS; CDR2 reads FQNEAQ. The sequencing here drew on cultured PBMCs, taken from culture after CMV antigen stimulation. The TCR was taken from a human donor in good health (CMV status not recorded). Some clones in this sample may be carry-over from other donors' samples. The rearrangement links TRBV7-8 to TRBJ1-1; TRBD1 is a possible D gene (6 bases). The CDR3 DNA reads as TGTGCCAGCAGCTTAGTGGGGGGGCGAGCTTTCTTT. It specifies CASSLVGGRAFF.